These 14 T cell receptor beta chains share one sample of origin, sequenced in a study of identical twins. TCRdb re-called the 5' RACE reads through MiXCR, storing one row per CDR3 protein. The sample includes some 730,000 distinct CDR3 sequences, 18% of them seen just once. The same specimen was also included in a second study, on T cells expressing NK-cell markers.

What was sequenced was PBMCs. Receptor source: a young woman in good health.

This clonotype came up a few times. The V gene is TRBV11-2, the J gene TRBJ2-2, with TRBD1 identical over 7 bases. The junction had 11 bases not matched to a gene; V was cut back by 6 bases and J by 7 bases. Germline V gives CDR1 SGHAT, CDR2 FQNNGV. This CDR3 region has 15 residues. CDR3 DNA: TGTGCCAGCAGTTGGGACAGTGGGACGTTCGGGGAGCTGTTTTTT. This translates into CASSWDSGTFGELFF.

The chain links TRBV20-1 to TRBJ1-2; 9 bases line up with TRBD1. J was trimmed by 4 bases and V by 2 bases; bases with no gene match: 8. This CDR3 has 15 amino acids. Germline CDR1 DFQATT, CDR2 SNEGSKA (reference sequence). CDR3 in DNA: TGCAGTGCTAGATCTAGGGGACAGGGCCCCTATGGCTACACCTTC. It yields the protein CSARSRGQGPYGYTF.

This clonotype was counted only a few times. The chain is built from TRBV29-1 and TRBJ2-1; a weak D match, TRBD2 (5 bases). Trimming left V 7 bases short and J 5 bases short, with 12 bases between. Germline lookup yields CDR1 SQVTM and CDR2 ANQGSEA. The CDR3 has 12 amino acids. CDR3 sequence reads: CSAQDGDNEQFF. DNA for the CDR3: TGCAGCGCCCAGGACGGGGACAATGAGCAGTTCTTC.

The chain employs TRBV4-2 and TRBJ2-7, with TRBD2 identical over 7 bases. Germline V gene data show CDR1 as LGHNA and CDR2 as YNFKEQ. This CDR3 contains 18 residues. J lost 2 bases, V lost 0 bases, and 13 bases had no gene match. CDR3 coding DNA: TGTGCCAGCAGCCAAGATGGGAACGAGCGGGGCTTAACCTACGAGCAGTACTTC. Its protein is CASSQDGNERGLTYEQYF.

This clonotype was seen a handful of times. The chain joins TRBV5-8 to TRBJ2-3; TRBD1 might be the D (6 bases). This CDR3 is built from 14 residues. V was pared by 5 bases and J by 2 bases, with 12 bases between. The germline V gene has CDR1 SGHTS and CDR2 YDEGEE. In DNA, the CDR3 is TGTGCCAGCAGTTTCGACAGGCTCACAGATACGCAGTATTTT. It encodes CASSFDRLTDTQYF.

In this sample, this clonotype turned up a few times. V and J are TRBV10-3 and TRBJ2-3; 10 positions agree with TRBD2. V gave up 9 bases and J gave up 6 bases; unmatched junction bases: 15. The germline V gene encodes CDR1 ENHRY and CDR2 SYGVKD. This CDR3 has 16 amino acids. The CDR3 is CAITHTGTSARDTQYF. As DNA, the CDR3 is TGTGCCATTACCCATACCGGGACTAGCGCCCGGGATACGCAGTATTTT.

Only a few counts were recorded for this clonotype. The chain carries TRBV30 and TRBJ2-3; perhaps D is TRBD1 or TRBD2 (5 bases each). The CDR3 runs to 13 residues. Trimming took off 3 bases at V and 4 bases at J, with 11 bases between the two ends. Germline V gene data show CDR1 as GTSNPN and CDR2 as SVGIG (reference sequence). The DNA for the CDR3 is TGTGCCTGGAGGTCGTCGGGACCAGATACGCAGTATTTT. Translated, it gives CAWRSSGPDTQYF. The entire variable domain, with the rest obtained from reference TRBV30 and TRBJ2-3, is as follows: SQTIHQWPATLVQPVGSPLSLECTVEGTSNPNLYWYRQAAGRGLQLLFYSVGIGQISSEVPQNLSASRPQDRQFILSSKKLLLSDSGFYLCAWRSSGPDTQYFGPGTRLTVL.

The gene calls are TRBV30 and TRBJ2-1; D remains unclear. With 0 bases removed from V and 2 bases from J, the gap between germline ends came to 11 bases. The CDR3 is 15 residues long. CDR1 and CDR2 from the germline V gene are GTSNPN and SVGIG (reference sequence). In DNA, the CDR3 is TGTGCCTGGAGTGTAGTTGGCAGGACCTACAATGAGCAGTTCTTC. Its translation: CAWSVVGRTYNEQFF.

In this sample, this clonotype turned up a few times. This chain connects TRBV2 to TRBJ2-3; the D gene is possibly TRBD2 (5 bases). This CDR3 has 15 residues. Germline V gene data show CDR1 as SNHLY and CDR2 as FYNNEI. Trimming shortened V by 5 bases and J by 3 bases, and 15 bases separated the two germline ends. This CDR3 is CASSTFQTGTDTQYF. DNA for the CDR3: TGTGCCAGCAGTACCTTCCAAACGGGGACAGATACGCAGTATTTT.

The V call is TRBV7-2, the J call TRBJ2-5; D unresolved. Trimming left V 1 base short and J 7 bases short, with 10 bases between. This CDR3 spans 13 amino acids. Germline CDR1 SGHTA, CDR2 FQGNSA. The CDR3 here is CASSLGPPLTQYF. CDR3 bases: TGTGCCAGCAGCTTAGGCCCCCCGTTGACCCAGTACTTC.

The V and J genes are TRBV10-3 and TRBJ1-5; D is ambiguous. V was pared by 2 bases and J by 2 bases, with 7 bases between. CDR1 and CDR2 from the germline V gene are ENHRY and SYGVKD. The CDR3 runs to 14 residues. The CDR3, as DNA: TGTGCCATCAGTGAGCAGGCCGGCAATCAGCCCCAGCATTTT. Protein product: CAISEQAGNQPQHF.

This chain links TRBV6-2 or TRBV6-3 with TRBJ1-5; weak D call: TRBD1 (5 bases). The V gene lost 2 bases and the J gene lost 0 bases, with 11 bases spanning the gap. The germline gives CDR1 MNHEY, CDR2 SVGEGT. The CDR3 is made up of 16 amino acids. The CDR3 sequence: CASSYDSQYSNQPQHF. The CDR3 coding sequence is TGTGCCAGCAGTTACGACAGCCAATATAGCAATCAGCCCCAGCATTTT.

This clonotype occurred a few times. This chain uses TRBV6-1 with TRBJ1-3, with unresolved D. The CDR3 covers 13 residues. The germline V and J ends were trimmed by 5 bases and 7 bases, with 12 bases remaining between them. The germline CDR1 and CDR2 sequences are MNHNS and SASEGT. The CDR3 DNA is TGTGCCAGCAGTAAGACAAATAGGAACACCATATATTTT. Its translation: CASSKTNRNTIYF.

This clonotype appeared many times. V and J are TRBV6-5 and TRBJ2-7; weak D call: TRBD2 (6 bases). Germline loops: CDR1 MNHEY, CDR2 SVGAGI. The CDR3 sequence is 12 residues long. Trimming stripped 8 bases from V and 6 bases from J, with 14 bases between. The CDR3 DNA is TGTGCCAGCCGCCAAAGAGCGGGCGAGCAGTACTTC. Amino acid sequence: CASRQRAGEQYF.